This entry describes one T cell receptor (beta chain). Enrollment of patients from Seattle took place during active infection, with longitudinal follow-up. The data were obtained in a study of blood T cell repertoires in COVID-19. This CDR3 is 12 amino acids long. Profiled with immunoSEQ multiplex PCR; TCRdb holds only in-frame clones, not every one. The top ten clones hold roughly 5.7% of a sample with some 180,000 clones, 79% of them seen once. This TCR was recovered from a woman aged 40 to 50 with COVID-19, enrolled during active disease. Sequences were obtained from peripheral blood. The V gene is TRBV21-1, the J gene TRBJ1-1. TRBV21-1 is a recognized pseudogene. The CDR3 here is CASGGGTEGAFF. DNA of the CDR3: TGTGCCAGCGGGGGAGGGACCGAGGGAGCTTTCTTT.